Below are 26 T cell receptor beta chains sequenced from a single sample in a study of cytomegalovirus exposure and HLA in healthy donors. Data came from immunoSEQ multiplex PCR; TCRdb stores just in-frame clones and leaves some out. The repertoire holds 150,000 to 200,000 clones, with 70% to 90% as singletons. What was sequenced was PBMCs. The source of these receptors is a young woman in good health and CMV-seronegative.

This clone showed up just a few times. This rearrangement joins TRBV2 to TRBJ1-5; D remains unclear. Between the trimmed V and J ends, which lost 8 bases and 2 bases, there was a span of 7 bases. The CDR3 loop spans 12 amino acids. Germline V gene sequence: CDR1 SNHLY, CDR2 FYNNEI. Written as DNA, the CDR3 is TGTGCCAGCTGCGTGGGCAATCAGCCCCAGCATTTT. Encoded protein: CASCVGNQPQHF.

The chain links TRBV5-6 to TRBJ1-5; D is ambiguous. The CDR3 has 15 amino acids. Trimming stripped 1 base from V and 6 bases from J, with 14 bases between. Germline loops: CDR1 SGHDT, CDR2 YYEEEE. The CDR3, as DNA: TGTGCCAGCAGCTTGAATGGGCCGGCAGTTCAGCCCCAGCATTTT. It translates to CASSLNGPAVQPQHF.

The rearrangement links TRBV6-1 to TRBJ2-6; a weak D match, TRBD1 (6 bases). Germline V CDR1 and CDR2: MNHNS, SASEGT. The length of the CDR3 is 14 residues. With 4 bases removed from V and 4 bases from J, the gap between germline ends came to 8 bases. CDR3 protein: CASSGTAGANVLTF. CDR3 sequence (DNA): TGTGCCAGCAGTGGGACAGCCGGGGCCAACGTCCTGACTTTC.

V and J are TRBV4-1 and TRBJ2-7; 9 positions match TRBD2. This CDR3 has 16 amino acids. The V and J ends lost 0 bases and 3 bases, in that order; junction bases with no gene match: 6. Looked up from germline, CDR1 is MGHRA and CDR2 is YSYEKL. CDR3: CASSQDLTSGFYEQYF. CDR3 nucleotides: TGCGCCAGCAGCCAAGATCTCACTAGCGGGTTCTACGAGCAGTACTTC.

CDR3 nucleotide sequence: TGCGCCACCAGGGACAGGCAGAACACTGAAGCTTTCTTT. Its protein is CATRDRQNTEAFF. The chain joins TRBV5-1 to TRBJ1-1; 8 bases agree with TRBD1. This CDR3 is built from 13 residues. After removal of 9 bases from V and 1 base from J, the junction contained 5 bases not matched to a gene. The germline gives CDR1 SGHRS, CDR2 YFSETQ.

This chain joins TRBV25-1 and TRBJ2-5; TRBD1 matches at 8 bases. V dropped 4 bases and J dropped 5; count of bases not matched to a gene: 6. Germline values: CDR1 MGHDK, CDR2 SYGVNS. The CDR3 is made up of 14 amino acids. The CDR3 protein is CASSASGGLETQYF. For the CDR3, the DNA is TGTGCCAGCAGTGCCTCAGGGGGCCTGGAGACCCAGTACTTC.

The gene calls are TRBV27 and TRBJ1-1; weak D call: TRBD1 (5 bases). The length of the CDR3 is 16 residues. The germline V gene has CDR1 MNHEY and CDR2 SMNVEV (reference sequence). V shed 2 bases and J shed 0 bases, with 13 bases lying between them. CDR3: CASSLMGGVMNTEAFF. CDR3 coding DNA: TGTGCCAGCAGTTTAATGGGGGGGGTAATGAACACTGAAGCTTTCTTT.

The genes are TRBV27 and TRBJ1-2, with 7 bases matching TRBD1. CDR3 size: 14 residues. V shed 5 bases and J 4 bases; nucleotides not matched to a gene: 7. Germline V lookup: CDR1 MNHEY, CDR2 SMNVEV (reference sequence). This CDR3 is CASSPATGSYGYTF. For the CDR3, the DNA is TGTGCCAGCAGTCCGGCGACAGGGTCCTATGGCTACACCTTC.

The chain recombines TRBV10-3 with TRBJ2-7; D is possibly TRBD2 (5 bases). V lost 3 bases and J 2 bases, leaving 8 bases between the germline ends. Germline assignment: CDR1 ENHRY and CDR2 SYGVKD. The CDR3 consists of 13 residues. CDR3 nucleotide sequence: TGTGCCATCAGTGAATCGACTACCTACGAGCAGTACTTC. Amino acid sequence: CAISESTTYEQYF.

This chain connects TRBV30 to TRBJ1-4; D remains unclear. The CDR3 extends over 15 amino acids. Germline V gene data show CDR1 as GTSNPN and CDR2 as SVGIG (reference sequence). Trimming stripped 3 bases from V and 2 bases from J, with 13 bases between. CDR3 in amino acids: CAWRPISDTNEKLFF. CDR3 nucleotide sequence: TGTGCCTGGAGGCCTATCAGCGATACTAATGAAAAACTGTTTTTT.

J is TRBJ1-2 and V is TRBV5-1, with D tentatively TRBD1 (6 bases). CDR3 length: 14 amino acids. Germline CDR1 reads SGHRS; CDR2 reads YFSETQ. V lost 0 bases and J lost 3, with 9 bases in between. The CDR3 DNA sequence: TGCGCCAGCAGCTTGGAGGCAGGGGACTATGGCTACACCTTC. Translating gives CASSLEAGDYGYTF.

This clone was observed a single time. The rearrangement joins TRBV9 to TRBJ2-2, with D uncertain. The CDR3 extends over 15 amino acids. Trimming cost V 0 bases and J 4 bases, with 10 bases left between them. Germline CDR1 SGDLS, CDR2 YYNGEE. The CDR3 protein is CASSVDFLSTGELFF. The CDR3 bases are TGTGCCAGCAGCGTAGATTTTCTTAGCACCGGGGAGCTGTTTTTT.

The V and J genes are TRBV7-2 and TRBJ2-5; 12 bases fit TRBD2. Per germline, CDR1 SGHTA and CDR2 FQGNSA. CDR3 length: 18 amino acids. J gave up 4 bases and V 4 bases, and 13 bases lay outside the gene matches. Here the CDR3 reads CASSSAATSGGRVETQYF. Here the CDR3 DNA reads TGTGCCAGCAGCTCAGCAGCGACTAGCGGGGGACGGGTAGAGACCCAGTACTTC.

This clone occurred once. J is TRBJ1-1 and V is TRBV6-6, with D maybe TRBD1 (5 bases). Trimming removed 2 bases at V and 5 bases at J, with 9 bases between. Germline-derived CDR1 and CDR2 are MNHNY and SVGAGI (reference sequence). There are 13 residues in the CDR3. The CDR3 DNA reads as TGTGCCAGCAGTTACAGGGGTGGGACTGAAGCTTTCTTT. As protein: CASSYRGGTEAFF.

The rearrangement links TRBV27 to TRBJ2-1; a possible D gene is TRBD2 (5 bases). The V and J ends lost 7 bases and 8 bases respectively, with 15 bases between them. CDR3 length equals 13 residues. CDR1 is MNHEY, CDR2 SMNVEV, per germline (reference sequence). In nucleotides, the CDR3 is TGTGCCAGCAAGGACGGAGGAAGGGATGAGCAGTTCTTC. It codes for CASKDGGRDEQFF.

CDR3 amino acids: CASSSQGGENIQYF. The CDR3 region has the DNA TGTGCCAGTAGTTCTCAGGGAGGGGAAAACATTCAGTACTTC. This chain uses TRBV19 with TRBJ2-4; TRBD2 agrees at 7 bases. This CDR3 comprises 14 residues. V shed 5 bases, J shed 5 bases, and the junction held 6 bases outside the gene matches. Germline V gene data show CDR1 as LNHDA and CDR2 as SQIVND (reference sequence).

This chain connects TRBV7-8 to TRBJ2-2; D might be TRBD1 (6 bases). This CDR3 spans 14 amino acids. Germline CDR1 is SGHVS and CDR2 is FQNEAQ. V lost 3 bases to trimming and J lost 2 bases, with 7 bases between them. The chain's CDR3 is CASSLGHNTGELFF. The CDR3 DNA reads as TGTGCCAGCAGCTTGGGACATAACACCGGGGAGCTGTTTTTT.

The chain is built from TRBV7-9 and TRBJ2-7, with no clear D. V lost 1 base and J lost 3, with 13 bases in between. Germline CDR1 and CDR2: SEHNR and FQNEAQ (reference sequence). This CDR3 region has 15 residues. The CDR3 bases are TGTGCCAGCAGCTTAGTTGGGTCGGGTCTCTACGAGCAGTACTTC. Translating gives CASSLVGSGLYEQYF.

This sequence joins TRBV19 and TRBJ1-1, with D perhaps matching TRBD1 (6 bases). In germline, CDR1 is LNHDA, CDR2 SQIVND (reference sequence). The CDR3 consists of 16 residues. V lost 5 bases, J lost 2 bases, and 18 bases lay in between. CDR3 sequence (DNA): TGTGCCAGTAGTCAGGACAGTTTGTTTTCAAACACTGAAGCTTTCTTT. This gives the protein CASSQDSLFSNTEAFF.

The chain employs TRBV2 and TRBJ2-2; 8 bases are shared with TRBD1. CDR1 and CDR2 from the germline V gene are SNHLY and FYNNEI. Losses at the gene ends were 6 bases for V and 3 bases for J; bases not matched to a gene: 6. The CDR3 totals 15 residues. CDR3 sequence: CASRMGQAHTGELFF. The CDR3 DNA is TGTGCCAGCAGGATGGGACAGGCCCACACCGGGGAGCTGTTTTTT.

Only one count was recorded for this clone. The chain employs TRBV5-1 and TRBJ2-2, with a possible D match to TRBD1 (6 bases). Trimming removed 3 bases from V and 5 bases from J, with 14 bases in between. Germline V lookup: CDR1 SGHRS, CDR2 YFSETQ. This CDR3 has 15 amino acids. CDR3 DNA: TGCGCCAGCAGCTCACAGGGAGTAGGGACCGGGGAGCTGTTTTTT. Amino acids: CASSSQGVGTGELFF. The complete variable domain, with remaining parts taken from reference TRBV5-1 and TRBJ2-2, reads KAGVTQTPRYLIKTRGQQVTLSCSPISGHRSVSWYQQTPGQGLQFLFEYFSETQRNKGNFPGRFSGRQFSNSRSEMNVSTLELGDSALYLCASSSQGVGTGELFFGEGSRLTVL.

The V gene is TRBV7-2, the J gene TRBJ1-2; tentatively, D is TRBD1 (5 bases). Per the germline V gene, CDR1 is SGHTA and CDR2 is FQGNSA. The CDR3 length is 16 residues. V shed 1 base and J shed 5 bases, with 17 bases lying between them. CDR3 in amino acids: CASSLGGIRTNYGYTF. DNA for the CDR3: TGTGCCAGCAGCTTAGGCGGGATCAGGACAAATTATGGCTACACCTTC.

V gene TRBV10-3 combines with J gene TRBJ2-1; possibly TRBD2 for D (5 bases). The CDR3 extends over 15 amino acids. Germline-derived CDR1 and CDR2 are ENHRY and SYGVKD. V was clipped by 0 bases and J by 5 bases, with 11 bases between them. The CDR3 loop is CAISESGERHNEQFF. CDR3 nucleotides: TGTGCCATCAGTGAGTCTGGGGAGAGGCACAATGAGCAGTTCTTC.

This clone was recorded once. In DNA form, the CDR3 reads TGTGCCAGCAGCCCCACGGGACAGGGTACAGATACGCAGTATTTT. It specifies CASSPTGQGTDTQYF. This chain links TRBV7-9 with TRBJ2-3; 9 bases fit TRBD1. The CDR3 runs 15 residues. V dropped 5 bases and J dropped 3; count of bases not matched to a gene: 6. Germline V gene data show CDR1 as SEHNR and CDR2 as FQNEAQ (reference sequence).

The rearrangement joins TRBV6-6 to TRBJ1-1; possible D gene TRBD1, 5 bases. The germline V gene has CDR1 MNHNY and CDR2 SVGAGI (reference sequence). V lost 0 bases and J 1 base, leaving 9 bases between the germline ends. CDR3 size: 15 residues. The CDR3 sequence: CASSYSQGRNTEAFF. CDR3 in DNA: TGTGCCAGCAGTTACTCGCAGGGAAGGAACACTGAAGCTTTCTTT.

V and J are TRBV2 and TRBJ2-5, with 10 positions matching TRBD1. The CDR3 sequence is 14 residues long. Per germline, CDR1 SNHLY and CDR2 FYNNEI. Germline trimming cut 8 bases from V and 4 bases from J; bases unmatched to any gene: 7. Here the CDR3 reads CASAGRDRGETQYF. The CDR3 DNA reads TGTGCCAGCGCCGGGCGGGACAGGGGAGAGACCCAGTACTTC.